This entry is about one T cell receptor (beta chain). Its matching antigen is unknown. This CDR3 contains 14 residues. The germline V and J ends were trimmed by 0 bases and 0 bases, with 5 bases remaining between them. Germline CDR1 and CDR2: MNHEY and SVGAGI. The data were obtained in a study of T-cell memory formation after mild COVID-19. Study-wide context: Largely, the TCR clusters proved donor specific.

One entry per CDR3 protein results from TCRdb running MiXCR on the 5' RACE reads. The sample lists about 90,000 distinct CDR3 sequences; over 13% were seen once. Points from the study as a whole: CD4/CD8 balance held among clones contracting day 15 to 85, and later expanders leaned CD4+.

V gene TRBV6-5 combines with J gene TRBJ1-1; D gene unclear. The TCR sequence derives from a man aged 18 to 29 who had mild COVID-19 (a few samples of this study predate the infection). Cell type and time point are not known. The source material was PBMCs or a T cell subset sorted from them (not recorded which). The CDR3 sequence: CASSYSTVNTEAFF. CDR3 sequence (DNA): TGTGCCAGCAGTTACTCGACGGTGAACACTGAAGCTTTCTTT.